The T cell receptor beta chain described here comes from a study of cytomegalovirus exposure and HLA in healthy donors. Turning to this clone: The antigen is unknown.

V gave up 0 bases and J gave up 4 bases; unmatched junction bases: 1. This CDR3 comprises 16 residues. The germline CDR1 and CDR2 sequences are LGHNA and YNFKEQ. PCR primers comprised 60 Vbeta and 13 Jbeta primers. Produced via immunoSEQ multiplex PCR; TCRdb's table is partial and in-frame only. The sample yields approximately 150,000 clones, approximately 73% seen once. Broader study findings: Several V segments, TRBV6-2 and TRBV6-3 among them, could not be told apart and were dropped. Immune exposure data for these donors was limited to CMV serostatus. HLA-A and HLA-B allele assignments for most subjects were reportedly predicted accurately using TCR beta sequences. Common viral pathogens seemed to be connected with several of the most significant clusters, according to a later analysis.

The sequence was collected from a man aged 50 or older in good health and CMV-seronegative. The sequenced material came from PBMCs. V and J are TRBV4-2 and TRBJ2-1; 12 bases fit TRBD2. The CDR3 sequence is CASSQELAGGYNEQFF. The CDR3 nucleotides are TGTGCCAGCAGCCAAGAACTAGCGGGGGGTTACAATGAGCAGTTCTTC.